Shown below are 19 T cell receptor beta chains from a single sample sequenced in a study of graft-versus-host responses after intestinal transplantation. TCRdb's copy holds only in-frame clones and misses some; the assay was immunoSEQ multiplex PCR. The table lists 85,000 to 100,000 clones, about 93% of them singletons. The antigens of these receptors remain unknown. The sample here was unstimulated CD8+ T cells sorted from spleen or lymph node cells, taken before intestinal transplant. These receptors originate from a human donor who received an intestinal transplant.

V is TRBV5-5 and J is TRBJ2-1; no clear D gene. CDR3 length: 15 amino acids. The ends were cut back, 0 bases at V and 4 bases at J, with 11 bases in the middle. Germline V gene lookup returns CDR1 SGHKS and CDR2 YYEKEE (reference sequence). CDR3 amino acids: CASSLVSGFYNEQFF. CDR3 in DNA: TGTGCCAGCAGCTTGGTGTCAGGATTTTACAATGAGCAGTTCTTC.

This clone was found once. This rearrangement joins TRBV10-1 to TRBJ1-1; 9 bases fit TRBD1. This CDR3 is 15 amino acids long. Germline V CDR1 and CDR2: WNHNN, SYGVQD (reference sequence). The trim removed 6 bases at V and 4 bases at J, leaving 9 bases unmatched. The CDR3 DNA reads as TGCGCCAGCAGCCCCCGGACAGGGGTGGGCACTGAAGCTTTCTTT. Its translation is CASSPRTGVGTEAFF.

This clone appeared a single time. The rearrangement joins TRBV15 to TRBJ2-5; TRBD1 agrees at 7 bases. Trimming removed 5 bases from V and 2 bases from J; junction bases left unmatched: 2. CDR3 length: 13 amino acids. Germline loops: CDR1 LNHNV, CDR2 YYDKDF (reference sequence). CDR3 protein: CATSSGQQETQYF. DNA for the CDR3: TGTGCCACCAGCTCGGGACAGCAAGAGACCCAGTACTTC. The whole variable domain, filled in from reference TRBV15 and TRBJ2-5, reads DAMVIQNPRYQVTQFGKPVTLSCSQTLNHNVMYWYQQKSSQAPKLLFHYYDKDFNNEADTPDNFQSRRPNTSFCFLDIRSPGLGDTAMYLCATSSGQQETQYFGPGTRLLVL.

The V gene is TRBV9, the J gene TRBJ2-3; TRBD1 aligns across 9 bases. CDR1 and CDR2 (germline): SGDLS, YYNGEE. The ends lost 3 bases at V and 4 bases at J; junction bases unmatched: 0. The CDR3 has 13 residues. CDR3 sequence (DNA): TGTGCCAGCAGCGGACAGGGGGCAGATACGCAGTATTTT. Translated, it gives CASSGQGADTQYF.

This clone was seen just once. The rearrangement uses TRBV5-1 and TRBJ2-7; perhaps TRBD1 as D (6 bases). The V gene's germline CDR1 is SGHRS and CDR2 YFSETQ. V was pared by 3 bases and J by 3 bases, with 16 bases between. The CDR3 is made up of 15 amino acids. CDR3 DNA sequence: TGCGCCAGCAGCTCCAAACAGGACAGCCGCTACGAGCAGTACTTC. Protein: CASSSKQDSRYEQYF.

The V gene is TRBV29-1, the J gene TRBJ1-2; TRBD1 might be the D (6 bases). In germline, CDR1 is SQVTM, CDR2 ANQGSEA. The CDR3 length is 14 residues. The V gene lost 4 bases and the J gene lost 3 bases, with 15 bases spanning the gap. The CDR3 spells CSVGSQTGHYGYTF. The CDR3, as DNA: TGCAGCGTTGGAAGCCAAACAGGGCACTATGGCTACACCTTC.

The V call is TRBV5-1, the J call TRBJ2-7; TRBD1 matches 10 bases. Germline CDR1 SGHRS, CDR2 YFSETQ. Unmatched junction bases numbered 9, after V lost 2 bases and J lost 7 bases. This CDR3 comprises 15 residues. CDR3 in amino acids: CASSFSGTGVLEQYF. The CDR3 DNA is TGCGCCAGCAGCTTTTCCGGGACAGGGGTTTTAGAGCAGTACTTC.

This clone was detected once. This sequence joins TRBV7-6 and TRBJ1-1; possibly TRBD1 for D (5 bases). Germline CDR1 reads SGHVS; CDR2 reads FNYEAQ. The CDR3 covers 13 residues. Deletions cut 3 bases from V and 1 base from J, with 6 bases between. The CDR3 DNA follows: TGTGCCAGCAGCTTGGGGCAGAACACTGAAGCTTTCTTT. Protein: CASSLGQNTEAFF.

This rearrangement joins TRBV7-8 to TRBJ1-5; D is unresolved. The length of the CDR3 is 14 residues. Per the germline V gene, CDR1 is SGHVS and CDR2 is FQNEAQ. V was pared by 2 bases and J by 4 bases, with 9 bases between. Here the CDR3 reads CASSLRGANQPQHF. CDR3 nucleotide sequence: TGTGCCAGCAGCTTACGGGGTGCAAATCAGCCCCAGCATTTT.

The chain uses TRBV19 and TRBJ1-6, with TRBD1 identical over 8 bases. CDR3 length: 15 residues. J gave up 6 bases and V 3 bases, and 4 bases lay outside the gene matches. Germline V gives CDR1 LNHDA, CDR2 SQIVND (reference sequence). CDR3 sequence (DNA): TGTGCCAGTAGTATTGGACAGGGAAGTAATTCACCCCTCCACTTT. It yields the protein CASSIGQGSNSPLHF.

This chain links TRBV29-1 with TRBJ2-7, with D possibly matching TRBD1 (6 bases). V lost 3 bases and J lost 2, with 11 bases in between. The CDR3 is 13 residues long. Germline V gene lookup returns CDR1 SQVTM and CDR2 ANQGSEA. This chain's CDR3 is CSVDTGIAYEQYF. The CDR3 DNA reads as TGCAGCGTTGATACAGGGATCGCCTACGAGCAGTACTTC.

The chain recombines TRBV29-1 with TRBJ2-7; 7 positions match TRBD1. The CDR3 is 17 amino acids. With 4 bases clipped from V and 4 bases from J, the junction kept 19 bases outside the gene matches. Germline V CDR1 and CDR2: SQVTM, ANQGSEA. CDR3 sequence reads: CSVVSGLGQPTSYEQYF. The CDR3 DNA follows: TGCAGCGTTGTTTCGGGGCTGGGACAGCCTACATCTTACGAGCAGTACTTC.

The chain couples TRBV5-4 to TRBJ1-6; weak D call: TRBD1 (5 bases). Germline CDR1 SGHNT, CDR2 YYREEE (reference sequence). V lost 4 bases and J lost 7, with 9 bases in between. The CDR3 loop spans 13 amino acids. DNA of the CDR3: TGTGCCAGCAGCGCGGGGGAAAATTCACCCCTCCACTTT. It encodes CASSAGENSPLHF.

The chain has TRBV4-3 and TRBJ2-3, with TRBD2 matching over 9 bases. The CDR3 consists of 16 residues. Germline trimming cut 2 bases from V and 2 bases from J; bases unmatched to any gene: 5. Germline V CDR1 and CDR2: LGHNA, YSLEER. This CDR3 reads CASSQSAGGITDTQYF. In DNA, the CDR3 is TGCGCCAGCAGCCAATCGGCGGGGGGGATCACAGATACGCAGTATTTT.

CDR3 region: CASSLVFEQSLAKNIQYF. CDR3 coding DNA: TGTGCCAGCAGCTTGGTTTTTGAACAGAGTCTAGCCAAAAACATTCAGTACTTC. The V call is TRBV7-2, the J call TRBJ2-4; D is uncertain. Between the trimmed V and J ends, which lost 3 bases and 0 bases, there was a span of 18 bases. The CDR3 sequence is 18 residues long. Germline-derived CDR1 and CDR2 are SGHTA and FQGNSA.

The rearrangement uses TRBV19 and TRBJ1-2; a weak D match, TRBD1 (5 bases). This CDR3 comprises 14 residues. The germline V gene encodes CDR1 LNHDA and CDR2 SQIVND (reference sequence). V was cut by 5 bases and J by 1 base, with 11 bases left in between. For the CDR3, the DNA is TGTGCCAGTAGTCCTTTGACAGATAACTATGGCTACACCTTC. Protein sequence: CASSPLTDNYGYTF.

The V and J genes are TRBV7-6 and TRBJ2-7; D may be TRBD2 (6 bases). This CDR3 spans 13 amino acids. Germline V gene sequence: CDR1 SGHVS, CDR2 FNYEAQ. V lost 5 bases and J 5 bases, leaving 13 bases between the germline ends. The CDR3 sequence: CASSHGTYNEQYF. CDR3 DNA sequence: TGTGCCAGCAGCCACGGGACTTATAACGAGCAGTACTTC.

The chain carries TRBV19 and TRBJ2-3, with 8 bases that match TRBD1. V dropped 10 bases and J dropped 2; count of bases not matched to a gene: 14. CDR1 is LNHDA, CDR2 SQIVND, per germline (reference sequence). CDR3 size: 16 residues. The CDR3 coding sequence is TGTGCCACCGGCGAACAGGGGGGAGAAATCACAGATACGCAGTATTTT. This sequence encodes CATGEQGGEITDTQYF. The full variable domain, completed using reference TRBV19 and TRBJ2-3, is DGGITQSPKYLFRKEGQNVTLSCEQNLNHDAMYWYRQDPGQGLRLIYYSQIVNDFQKGDIAEGYSVSREKKESFPLTVTSAQKNPTAFYLCATGEQGGEITDTQYFGPGTRLTVL.

This CDR3 reads CASSLATANQPQHF. In nucleotides, the CDR3 is TGTGCCAGCAGCTTAGCTACAGCTAATCAGCCCCAGCATTTT. The chain links TRBV7-2 to TRBJ1-5; no reliable D call. CDR3 length: 14 amino acids. The V gene's germline CDR1 is SGHTA and CDR2 FQGNSA. The V gene lost 0 bases and the J gene lost 4 bases, with 7 bases spanning the gap.